These 4 T cell receptor beta chains originate from one sample sequenced in a study of technical replicates of blood from a handful of donors. The method was immunoSEQ multiplex PCR; TCRdb's version includes in-frame clones alone and lacks a portion of them. The repertoire consists of around 79,000 clones, with 90% to 95% occurring once and the leading ten covering around 0.37%. Sequenced: T cells isolated from PBMCs. The source of these receptors is a human donor in good health.

This clone was seen once. The rearrangement joins TRBV5-1 to TRBJ2-1; a weak D match, TRBD2 (6 bases). The CDR3 loop spans 13 amino acids. V gave up 2 bases and J gave up 8 bases, with 11 bases separating them. Germline values: CDR1 SGHRS, CDR2 YFSETQ. The CDR3 sequence: CASSFGGTDEQFF. In DNA, the CDR3 is TGCGCCAGCAGCTTCGGCGGGACCGATGAGCAGTTCTTC. The full variable domain, with the rest looked up from reference TRBV5-1 and TRBJ2-1, is KAGVTQTPRYLIKTRGQQVTLSCSPISGHRSVSWYQQTPGQGLQFLFEYFSETQRNKGNFPGRFSGRQFSNSRSEMNVSTLELGDSALYLCASSFGGTDEQFFGPGTRLTVL.

The rearrangement joins TRBV27 to TRBJ2-1; D may be TRBD1 (7 bases). V gave up 9 bases and J gave up 16 bases, with 16 bases separating them. This CDR3 region has 10 residues. Germline CDR1 is MNHEY and CDR2 is SMNVEV (reference sequence). CDR3: CARRRGAKFF. The CDR3 coding sequence is TGTGCCAGGCGCAGGGGGGCGAAATTCTTC.

The V gene is TRBV7-6, the J gene TRBJ2-2; possible D gene TRBD1, 6 bases. The CDR3 runs 14 residues. CDR1 and CDR2 (germline): SGHVS, FNYEAQ. V was trimmed by 3 bases and J by 4 bases, leaving 9 bases between them. DNA of the CDR3: TGTGCCAGCAGCTTGGGGGCCGGCACCGGGGAGCTGTTTTTT. This codes for CASSLGAGTGELFF.

The rearrangement joins TRBV7-2 to TRBJ2-6; 8 bases line up with TRBD1. Germline-derived CDR1 and CDR2 are SGHTA and FQGNSA. Trimming took 5 bases from V and 1 from J; bases not matched to a gene: 7. The CDR3 loop spans 17 amino acids. CDR3 nucleotide sequence: TGTGCCAGCAGCGAGGATTACAGGGGGTCTGGGGCCAACGTCCTGACTTTC. It codes for CASSEDYRGSGANVLTF. Together with reference TRBV7-2 and TRBJ2-6, the CDR3 gives the full variable domain: GAGVSQSPSNKVTEKGKDVELRCDPISGHTALYWYRQSLGQGLEFLIYFQGNSAPDKSGLPSDRFSAERTGGSVSTLTIQRTQQEDSAVYLCASSEDYRGSGANVLTFGAGSRLTVL.